This is a list of T cell receptor beta chains from one sample in a study of blood T cells in healthy people across ages. TCRdb processed the 5' RACE reads anew with MiXCR; each CDR3 protein has one entry. Of roughly 1.5 million distinct CDR3 sequences in the sample, approximately 43% are singletons; the top ten hold about 4.1%. The source material was blood. Receptors originate from a woman under 30 in good health. CDR3s include the opening cysteine and the closing phenylalanine or tryptophan. The D gene is left open where the match is weak. Part of the rows lack a size; the others show once, few, many or a class for expanded clones.

>NA|TRBJ1-2|TRBV18|NA
CASSPPTTGPHGYTF
TGTGCCAGCTCACCACCTACGACAGGACCGCATGGCTACACCTTC
>TRBD2|TRBJ2-3|TRBV27|few
CASRRLAGGSADTQYF
TGTGCCAGCAGAAGACTAGCGGGGGGTTCGGCAGATACGCAGTATTTT
>NA|TRBJ2-5|TRBV3-1|few
CASSQEKLGTQYF
TGTGCCAGCAGCCAAGAGAAGCTTGGGACCCAGTACTTC
>NA|TRBJ1-1|TRBV28|few
CASTTAGGPEAFF
TGTGCCAGCACTACGGCCGGGGGCCCTGAAGCTTTCTTT
>NA|TRBJ2-1|TRBV7-9|NA
CASRKQGGVLLSNEQFF
TGTGCCAGCAGGAAACAGGGTGGTGTTTTGCTCTCCAATGAGCAGTTCTTC
>NA|TRBJ2-5|TRBV3-1|few
CASSLRLIAKETQYF
TGTGCCAGCAGCCTCCGCCTAATAGCTAAAGAGACCCAGTACTTC
>TRBD1|TRBJ1-2|TRBV20-1|many
CSARGRGTVNYGYTF
TGCAGTGCTAGAGGTCGCGGGACAGTTAACTATGGCTACACCTTC
>NA|TRBJ1-5|TRBV4-1|few
CASSQDSVTRGNQPQHF
TGCGCCAGCAGCCAAGATTCCGTTACGAGGGGGAATCAGCCCCAGCATTTT
>NA|TRBJ2-1|TRBV4-2|NA
CASSQDGQGLYNEQFF
TGTGCCAGCAGCCAAGACGGCCAGGGACTTTACAATGAGCAGTTCTTC
>NA|TRBJ2-7|TRBV6-2/TRBV6-3|few
CASSETGPYNEQYF
TGTGCCAGCAGTGAAACGGGACCCTACAATGAGCAGTACTTC
>TRBD1|TRBJ1-1|TRBV25-1|NA
CASSNPTGAGAEAFF
TGTGCCAGCAGTAATCCTACAGGGGCTGGGGCTGAAGCTTTCTTT
>TRBD1|TRBJ2-5|TRBV10-3|NA
CAISEQGAIKTQYF
TGTGCCATCAGTGAACAGGGGGCAATTAAGACCCAGTACTTC
>TRBD1|TRBJ1-4|TRBV29-1|few
CSAGTATNEKLFF
TGCAGCGCTGGGACAGCAACTAATGAAAAACTGTTTTTT
>NA|TRBJ1-5|TRBV7-2|few
CASSLSFKGFYSNQPQHF
TGTGCCAGCAGCTTGAGCTTCAAGGGTTTTTATAGCAATCAGCCCCAGCATTTT
>TRBD1|TRBJ2-7|TRBV10-3|few
CAISGDGTGDTQQYF
TGTGCCATCAGTGGGGATGGGACAGGGGACACCCAGCAGTACTTC
>NA|TRBJ2-7|TRBV29-1|few
CSVALGGMYEQYF
TGCAGCGTTGCTCTGGGGGGAATGTACGAGCAGTACTTC
>NA|TRBJ1-2|TRBV20-1|few
CSARDPWRQGNGYTF
TGCAGTGCTAGAGATCCGTGGCGGCAGGGGAATGGCTACACCTTC
>NA|TRBJ1-6|TRBV14|NA
CTSSQDHTDKFYLHF
TGTACCAGCAGCCAAGATCATACGGACAAATTTTACCTCCACTTT
>TRBD2|TRBJ2-1|TRBV7-9|NA
CASSLGRTSGGTEETQFF
TGTGCCAGCAGCTTAGGGAGGACTAGCGGGGGGACAGAAGAGACCCAGTTCTTC
>NA|TRBJ2-5|TRBV29-1|many
CSVEGEATQYF
TGCAGCGTGGAGGGAGAAGCGACCCAGTACTTC
>NA|TRBJ2-3|TRBV9|few
CASSVAWLAADTQYF
TGTGCCAGCAGCGTAGCTTGGCTAGCCGCAGATACGCAGTATTTT
>TRBD2|TRBJ2-3|TRBV5-1|few
CASSVGLAANTDTQYF
TGCGCCAGCAGCGTGGGACTAGCGGCGAACACAGATACGCAGTATTTT
>NA|TRBJ1-1|TRBV28|few
CASSLHGTEAFF
TGTGCCAGCAGTTTACACGGAACTGAAGCTTTCTTT
>NA|TRBJ1-4|TRBV21-1|few
CASSKGAEHNEKLFF
TGTGCCAGCAGCAAAGGGGCAGAACACAATGAAAAACTGTTTTTT
>TRBD2|TRBJ2-1|TRBV7-9|NA
CASSTLTSGIGSYNEQFF
TGTGCCAGCAGCACTCTAACCAGCGGGATAGGTAGCTACAATGAGCAGTTCTTC
>NA|TRBJ1-2|TRBV6-2/TRBV6-3|few
CASYIAGSGYTF
TGTGCCAGCTATATAGCTGGGAGTGGCTACACCTTC
>NA|TRBJ2-7|TRBV6-5|NA
CASTQYNEQYF
TGTGCCAGCACCCAGTACAATGAGCAGTACTTC
>TRBD2|TRBJ2-7|TRBV3-1|NA
CASSQVTSGNYEQYF
TGTGCCAGCAGCCAAGTTACTAGCGGGAACTACGAGCAGTACTTC
>NA|TRBJ1-2|TRBV25-1|few
CASSESVTNYGYTF
TGTGCCAGCAGTGAATCAGTTACTAACTATGGCTACACCTTC
>TRBD1|TRBJ2-7|TRBV20-1|NA
CSARKTGVYEQYF
TGCAGTGCTAGGAAGACAGGGGTATACGAGCAGTACTTC
>NA|TRBJ1-1|TRBV11-2|NA
CASSRDPRGNTEAFF
TGTGCCAGCAGTCGGGACCCTCGGGGGAACACTGAAGCTTTCTTT
>NA|TRBJ2-5|TRBV6-5|few
CASSSTTNPETQYF
TGTGCTAGCAGTTCCACGACGAATCCAGAGACCCAGTACTTC
>NA|TRBJ1-4|TRBV6-6|NA
CASSFRPYEKLFF
TGTGCCAGCAGTTTCCGACCTTATGAAAAACTGTTTTTT
>NA|TRBJ2-3|TRBV7-9|NA
CASSLPCGQDSDTQYF
TGTGCCAGCAGCTTACCCTGTGGGCAGGACTCAGATACGCAGTATTTT
>TRBD1|TRBJ1-2|TRBV12-3/TRBV12-4|few
CASSPVRDRGLYGYTF
TGTGCCAGCAGTCCAGTCCGGGACAGGGGACTCTATGGCTACACCTTC
>TRBD2|TRBJ2-1|TRBV12-3/TRBV12-4|few
CASSAPRRDYRLSSYNEQFF
TGTGCCAGCAGCGCACCCCGCCGGGACTACCGCTTGAGCTCCTACAATGAGCAGTTCTTC
>NA|TRBJ1-6|TRBV20-1|NA
CSAREREDARASPLHF
TGCAGTGCTAGAGAAAGGGAGGACGCCCGGGCATCACCCCTCCACTTT
>NA|TRBJ2-5|TRBV25-1|few
CASSAYRAEETQYF
TGTGCCAGCAGTGCATACCGGGCGGAAGAGACCCAGTACTTC
>NA|TRBJ2-2|TRBV2|many
CASRDRANTGELFF
TGTGCCAGCAGGGACCGTGCTAACACCGGGGAGCTGTTTTTT
>TRBD1|TRBJ2-2|TRBV14|few
CASSQPTGGLSGGELFF
TGTGCCAGCAGCCAACCAACAGGGGGTCTATCCGGCGGGGAGCTGTTTTTT
>NA|TRBJ2-3|TRBV9|few
CASSVEGIGGDLSTDTQYF
TGTGCCAGCAGCGTAGAGGGTATCGGCGGGGACCTTAGCACAGATACGCAGTATTTT
>NA|TRBJ2-7|TRBV7-9|once
CASSLKARSYEQYF
TGTGCCAGCAGCTTGAAGGCCAGATCCTACGAGCAGTACTTC
>TRBD2|TRBJ2-1|TRBV4-3|NA
CASSQRGGLYNEQFF
TGCGCCAGCAGCCAACGGGGGGGCCTCTACAATGAGCAGTTCTTC
>NA|TRBJ1-1|TRBV14|NA
CASSQGGLAFF
TGTGCCAGCAGCCAAGGGGGACTAGCTTTCTTT
>NA|TRBJ2-7|TRBV20-1|NA
CSARESYYEQYF
TGCAGTGCTAGGGAGAGCTATTACGAGCAGTACTTC
>NA|TRBJ2-3|TRBV6-2/TRBV6-3|NA
CASSDTRFADTQYF
TGTGCCAGCAGTGATACTAGGTTCGCAGATACGCAGTATTTT
>TRBD1|TRBJ2-1|TRBV27|NA
CASSQDRGVNEQFF
TGTGCCAGCAGTCAGGACAGGGGCGTGAATGAGCAGTTCTTC
>NA|TRBJ2-5|TRBV7-9|NA
CAGNPLLGAEKTQYF
TGTGCCGGTAATCCTCTCCTAGGGGCGGAGAAGACCCAGTACTTC
>NA|TRBJ2-7|TRBV20-1|NA
CSARDGRQGVYEQYF
TGCAGTGCTAGAGATGGTCGCCAGGGTGTGTACGAGCAGTACTTC
>NA|TRBJ2-1|TRBV4-2|many
CASSQSDSSYNEQFF
TGTGCCAGCAGCCAAAGCGACAGCTCCTACAATGAGCAGTTCTTC
>NA|TRBJ1-4|TRBV6-5|NA
CATRIPGNEKLFF
TGTGCCACCAGGATACCAGGAAATGAAAAACTGTTTTTT